This T cell receptor beta chain was documented in a study of persistence of HIV-infected CD4 T cells. V lost 3 bases and J lost 4; bases outside the gene matches: 1. Germline CDR1 reads DFQATT; CDR2 reads SNEGSKA (reference sequence). CDR3 length: 15 amino acids. The stimulus was an HIV-1 Gag 15-mer peptide pool, roughly 1 ug/peptide/mL. Sorted nonresponding memory CD4+ T cells were CD40L-negative, CD69-negative, CD45RO-high. The immunoSEQ assay was version 4, run in survey mode. The assay was immunoSEQ multiplex PCR, and TCRdb's table has in-frame clones only and misses some. The data show tens of thousands of clones, 70% to 75% seen once. About this clone: The antigen is unknown.

Study results and limitations: Degenerate expanded CDR3beta sequences were enriched among CMV- and Gag-responding cells.

Here the sequenced sample was CD4+ T cells sorted from PBMCs after roughly 17-hour stimulation, taken from a patient who received antiretroviral therapy. The chain employs TRBV20-1 and TRBJ2-3; 16 bases are shared with TRBD2. The TCR was taken from an adult man with HIV who was CMV-seropositive. Here the CDR3 reads CSASGTSGGADTQYF. DNA for the CDR3: TGCAGTGCTAGTGGGACTAGCGGGGGGGCAGATACGCAGTATTTT.